A selection of T cell receptor beta chains follows, all from one sample in a study of T cell responses to AZD1222 COVID-19 vaccine. Profiled with immunoSEQ multiplex PCR; TCRdb holds only in-frame clones, not every one. Of about 180,000 clones in the sample, 88% are singletons; the top ten hold approximately 8%. The sequencing used peripheral blood, collected on day 0 of AZD1222 vaccination. These receptors were obtained from an adult in good health. The CDR3 runs from the conserved cysteine through the conserved F or W. Fields, in order: J gene, D gene, clone size, CDR3 length, V gene, CDR3 protein, CDR3 DNA. D genes are given only for firm matches. Only some rows state a clone size, as once, few, many or a class for expanded clones.

>TRBJ1-6|NA|once|17|TRBV28
CASSFPPGITYNSPLHF
TGTGCCAGCAGTTTTCCTCCAGGGATCACCTATAATTCACCCCTCCACTTT
>TRBJ2-1|NA|NA|13|TRBV7-2
CASSWGWGNEQFF
TGTGCCAGCAGCTGGGGATGGGGGAATGAGCAGTTCTTC
>TRBJ2-5|NA|NA|11|TRBV12-3/TRBV12-4
CASSFLETQYF
TGTGCCAGCAGTTTTTTAGAGACCCAGTACTTC
>TRBJ2-7|NA|NA|14|TRBV24-1
CATSGVPPTYEQYF
TGTGCCACCAGTGGCGTCCCGCCTACCTACGAGCAGTACTTC
>TRBJ1-4|NA|NA|13|TRBV6-5
CASTHISRGKLFF
TGTGCCAGCACGCACATTTCTCGGGGAAAACTGTTTTTT
>TRBJ1-2|TRBD1|NA|16|TRBV2
CASRGFAGQGPYGYTF
TGTGCCAGCAGGGGCTTTGCGGGACAGGGGCCATATGGCTACACCTTC
>TRBJ1-6|TRBD1|NA|15|TRBV2
CASSAGTGEGSPLHF
TGTGCCAGCAGTGCGGGGACAGGAGAAGGTTCACCCCTCCACTTT
>TRBJ2-1|TRBD2|NA|15|TRBV7-2
CASSEGLAAYNEQFF
TGTGCCAGCAGCGAGGGACTAGCGGCTTACAATGAGCAGTTCTTC
>TRBJ2-1|TRBD2|once|16|TRBV9
CASSVGLRGAYNEQFF
TGTGCCAGCAGCGTAGGCTTGCGGGGGGCCTACAATGAGCAGTTCTTC
>TRBJ2-3|NA|NA|15|TRBV5-6
CASSPQRYRTDTQYF
TGTGCCAGCAGCCCTCAGAGGTATCGCACAGATACGCAGTATTTT